This TCR beta chain is drawn from a study of sequential checkpoint blockade in melanoma. Using immunoSEQ multiplex PCR, the repertoire was profiled, and TCRdb retains in-frame clones only, with some absent. The profile shows 10,000 to 15,000 clones, roughly a fifth of them singletons. Treatment: randomized to nivolumab then ipilimumab (arm A) or the reverse (arm B). CDR3 size: 16 residues. V lost 3 bases to trimming and J lost 6 bases; unmatched junction nucleotides: 9. Germline V gene lookup returns CDR1 SGHNT and CDR2 YENEEA. This sample comprised tumor tissue (inferred from file names), obtained from a patient given nivolumab and ipilimumab in sequence. The receptor was isolated from a human donor with melanoma. The genes are TRBV11-3 and TRBJ2-2; TRBD2 matches 8 bases. CDR3 bases: TGTGCCAGCAGCTTGGCCCGGCGGGGGGTCCCCGGGGAGCTGTTTTTT. This translates into CASSLARRGVPGELFF. The whole variable domain, filled in from reference TRBV11-3 and TRBJ2-2, reads EAGVVQSPRYKIIEKKQPVAFWCNPISGHNTLYWYLQNLGQGPELLIRYENEEAVDDSQLPKDRFSAERLKGVDSTLKIQPAELGDSAVYLCASSLARRGVPGELFFGEGSRLTVL.